This T cell receptor beta chain was identified in a study of blood T cell repertoires in COVID-19. The wider study: Specimens from acute and convalescent COVID-19 originated in the United States, Italy and Spain.

Assay used: immunoSEQ multiplex PCR; TCRdb lists only in-frame clones, some missing. Found here are about 81,000 clones, 75% to 95% of them singletons; the top ten hold under 2.5%. The table lists this clone with a count of one. Trimming shortened V by 3 bases and J by 0 bases, and 5 bases separated the two germline ends. The CDR3 totals 13 residues. Sequencing was done on a sample of peripheral blood. V gene TRBV12-3 or TRBV12-4 combines with J gene TRBJ1-2, with D possibly TRBD1 on 5 matching bases. This TCR was recovered from a woman in her forties or fifties in a cohort sampled during active COVID-19. In DNA, the CDR3 is TGTGCCAGCAGTTTCAGGGCTAACTATGGCTACACCTTC. Translation: CASSFRANYGYTF.